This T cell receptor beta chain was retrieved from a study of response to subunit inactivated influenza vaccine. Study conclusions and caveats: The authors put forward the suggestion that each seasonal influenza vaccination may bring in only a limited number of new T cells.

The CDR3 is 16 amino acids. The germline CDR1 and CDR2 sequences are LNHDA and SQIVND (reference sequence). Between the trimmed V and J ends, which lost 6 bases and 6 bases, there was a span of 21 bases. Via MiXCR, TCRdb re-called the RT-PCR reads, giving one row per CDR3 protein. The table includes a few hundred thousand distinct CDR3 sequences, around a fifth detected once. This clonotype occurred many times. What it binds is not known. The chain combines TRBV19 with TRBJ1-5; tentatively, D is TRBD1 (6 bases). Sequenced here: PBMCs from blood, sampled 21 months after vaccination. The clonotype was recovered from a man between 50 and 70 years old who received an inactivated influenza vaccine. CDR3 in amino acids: CASSPRGARIGQPQHF. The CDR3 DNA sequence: TGTGCCAGTAGCCCTCGGGGGGCGCGCATTGGTCAGCCCCAGCATTTT.